What follows describes a single T cell receptor (beta chain). The CDR3 consists of 16 residues. In germline, CDR1 is KGHSH, CDR2 LQKENI. With 2 bases clipped from V and 5 bases from J, the junction kept 9 bases outside the gene matches. Per the study methods: Amplification of reference gene primers was used by the study to estimate nucleated cell counts. Sequencing used immunoSEQ multiplex PCR; TCRdb keeps in-frame clones, though not all of them. That table gives V, J and clone size, and the DNA gave D and trimming. This sample has some 330,000 clones, with around 87% found just once. The sample is drawn from a study of blood T cell repertoires in COVID-19. Across the whole study: Cohort 3 recovery required two negative PCRs, clearance, or symptom resolution.

Participants, about 18 to 90 years old, spanned approximately 25 US areas. The chain uses TRBV18 and TRBJ1-1, with 9 bases lining up with TRBD1. The specimen sequenced was PBMCs or T cells enriched from blood (not recorded which). The receptor's source is a man in his forties in a cohort exposed to, infected with or recovered from COVID-19 (not recorded which). CDR3 nucleotide sequence: TGTGCCAGCTCACCAACCCCCGGGACAGGGATGACTGAAGCTTTCTTT. Encoded protein: CASSPTPGTGMTEAFF.